Included here is one TCR beta chain sequence, with context. The sample belongs to a study of blood T cell repertoires in COVID-19. On the study more broadly: PBMCs, B-cell-depleted T cells, or T cells provided the cDNA or gDNA that made up the material.

Germline V gene sequence: CDR1 GTSNPN, CDR2 SVGIG (reference sequence). With 1 base clipped from V and 3 bases from J, the junction kept 3 bases outside the gene matches. CDR3 length: 15 amino acids. The table came from immunoSEQ multiplex PCR; TCRdb's copy has only in-frame clones and leaves some out. Of more than 95,000 clones in the sample, 85% to 90% were seen once. The J gene is TRBJ2-2, the V gene TRBV30; 9 bases align to TRBD2. The specimen was peripheral blood. This clonotype originated in a human donor in a cohort sampled during active COVID-19. CDR3 protein: CAWSGLAADTGELFF. For the CDR3, the DNA is TGTGCCTGGAGTGGACTAGCGGCAGACACCGGGGAGCTGTTTTTT.